The 19 T cell receptor beta chains below were found in one sample sequenced in a study of a mutant IDH1 vaccine in newly diagnosed glioma. Antigen specificity for these receptors is unknown. TCRdb's copy holds only in-frame clones and misses some; the assay was immunoSEQ multiplex PCR. This table holds about 36,000 clones, about four fifths found once. Regarding time point: week 5, during vaccination. What each vaccine dose contained was 300 ug of mutant IDH1 20-mer peptide, accompanied by topical imiquimod. Sample: PBMCs, taken from a glioma patient whose treatment included an IDH1 peptide vaccine. All receptors derive from a man in his forties or fifties with glioma.

The chain has TRBV19 and TRBJ1-1, with no clear D. This CDR3 has 13 residues. Germline lookup yields CDR1 LNHDA and CDR2 SQIVND (reference sequence). The germline V and J ends were trimmed by 7 bases and 1 base, with 10 bases remaining between them. The CDR3 region has the DNA TGTGCCAGTAAAGATAGGTCGAACACTGAAGCTTTCTTT. This gives the protein CASKDRSNTEAFF.

This chain joins TRBV7-2 and TRBJ1-1; TRBD1 matches at 10 bases. Germline CDR1 and CDR2: SGHTA and FQGNSA. The CDR3 runs to 17 residues. V dropped 7 bases and J dropped 1; count of bases not matched to a gene: 12. The CDR3 coding sequence is TGTGCCAGCACCCGGACAGGGGGTATAGATTCGAACACTGAAGCTTTCTTT. Its translation is CASTRTGGIDSNTEAFF.

This clone was observed once. The chain has TRBV10-1 and TRBJ1-1; maybe TRBD1 (5 bases). In germline, CDR1 is WNHNN, CDR2 SYGVQD (reference sequence). The CDR3 has 13 residues. The V end lost 6 bases, the J end lost 12 bases, and 20 bases lay between the germline ends. The CDR3 loop is CASRRWGGWESFF. The CDR3 DNA follows: TGCGCCAGCAGACGATGGGGGGGGTGGGAGTCTTTCTTT.

As DNA, the CDR3 is TGTGCCAGCAGGACTAGCGGGAGGGATACCGGGGAGCTGTTTTTT. Translation gives CASRTSGRDTGELFF. This chain uses TRBV19 with TRBJ2-2, with 15 bases fitting TRBD2. After removal of 9 bases from V and 5 bases from J, the junction contained 4 bases not matched to a gene. The length of the CDR3 is 15 residues. Germline V gene lookup returns CDR1 LNHDA and CDR2 SQIVND (reference sequence).

V gene TRBV27 combines with J gene TRBJ1-1; 7 bases are a match to TRBD1. With V trimmed by 2 bases and J by 8 bases, 5 bases remained unmatched. This CDR3 comprises 13 residues. Per the germline V gene, CDR1 is MNHEY and CDR2 is SMNVEV (reference sequence). The CDR3 is CASSLTGDFEAFF. DNA for the CDR3: TGTGCCAGCAGTTTAACAGGGGATTTCGAAGCTTTCTTT.

The chain joins TRBV29-1 to TRBJ1-1; no reliable D call. V was clipped by 3 bases and J by 1 base, with 18 bases between them. This CDR3 is built from 16 residues. Looked up from germline, CDR1 is SQVTM and CDR2 is ANQGSEA. The CDR3 here is CSVEVLGDGSNTEAFF. The CDR3 nucleotides are TGCAGCGTTGAGGTTTTGGGAGATGGATCGAACACTGAAGCTTTCTTT. The full variable domain, rest sourced from reference TRBV29-1 and TRBJ1-1, is SAVISQKPSRDICQRGTSLTIQCQVDSQVTMMFWYRQQPGQSLTLIATANQGSEATYESGFVIDKFPISRPNLTFSTLTVSNMSPEDSSIYLCSVEVLGDGSNTEAFFGQGTRLTVV.

The V gene is TRBV6-5, the J gene TRBJ2-1; TRBD1 might be the D (6 bases). The CDR3 runs 14 residues. Between the trimmed V and J ends, which lost 2 bases and 13 bases, there was a span of 18 bases. Germline V gene sequence: CDR1 MNHEY, CDR2 SVGAGI. The CDR3 coding sequence is TGTGCCAGCAGTTACAACTTACAGGGCAGGGTCCAGTTCTTC. Encoded protein: CASSYNLQGRVQFF.

This clone was seen more than once but under ten times. The chain carries TRBV5-4 and TRBJ1-2; D is ambiguous. This CDR3 comprises 13 residues. Germline V lookup: CDR1 SGHNT, CDR2 YYREEE (reference sequence). V dropped 0 bases and J dropped 2 bases, with 5 bases sitting between them. The DNA of the CDR3 is TGTGCCAGCAGCTTGGAGGAAAACTATGGCTACACCTTC. Its protein is CASSLEENYGYTF.

The rearrangement joins TRBV6-5 to TRBJ2-7; 7 bases match TRBD2. This CDR3 has 12 amino acids. Unmatched junction bases numbered 3, after V lost 4 bases and J lost 6 bases. Germline CDR1 is MNHEY and CDR2 is SVGAGI. The CDR3 bases are TGTGCCAGCAGTTGGGGGGAGGGCGAGCAGTACTTC. This gives the protein CASSWGEGEQYF.

This rearrangement joins TRBV2 to TRBJ1-1, with 9 bases fitting TRBD1. Germline-derived CDR1 and CDR2 are SNHLY and FYNNEI. With V trimmed by 6 bases and J by 5 bases, 16 bases remained unmatched. This CDR3 has 17 residues. CDR3 loop: CASRALPGTGTGTEAFF. Written as DNA, the CDR3 is TGTGCCAGCAGGGCCCTTCCCGGGACAGGGACGGGGACTGAAGCTTTCTTT.

Here the CDR3 DNA reads TGTGCCAGCGGGGACGTTACAACTAATGAAAAACTGTTTTTT. Protein product: CASGDVTTNEKLFF. The chain links TRBV7-8 to TRBJ1-4; possibly TRBD1 for D (5 bases). Trimming removed 8 bases from V and 0 bases from J, with 10 bases in between. The CDR3 is 14 amino acids. The germline CDR1 and CDR2 sequences are SGHVS and FQNEAQ.

The rearrangement uses TRBV4-1 and TRBJ2-1; 8 bases map to TRBD2. V shed 0 bases and J 3 bases; nucleotides not matched to a gene: 4. The CDR3 is 16 residues long. Germline lookup yields CDR1 MGHRA and CDR2 YSYEKL. DNA for the CDR3: TGCGCCAGCAGCCAAGATTCTCTAGCGGGCTACAATGAGCAGTTCTTC. Protein: CASSQDSLAGYNEQFF.

V usage is TRBV19 and J usage is TRBJ2-7; D gene uncertain. V was cut by 3 bases and J by 0 bases, with 9 bases left in between. The CDR3 length is 14 residues. Germline lookup yields CDR1 LNHDA and CDR2 SQIVND (reference sequence). The CDR3 coding sequence is TGTGCCAGTAGTATCGCAGCAGACTCCTACGAGCAGTACTTC. Translated, it gives CASSIAADSYEQYF.

For the CDR3, the DNA is TGTGCCAGCAGTGTCCGCGGCAGGGACACCTACGAGCAGTACTTC. Protein sequence: CASSVRGRDTYEQYF. The chain employs TRBV11-2 and TRBJ2-7; possibly TRBD1 for D (6 bases). The CDR3 contains 15 residues. Germline loops: CDR1 SGHAT, CDR2 FQNNGV. Trimming removed 6 bases at V and 2 bases at J, with 17 bases between.

This chain uses TRBV7-2 with TRBJ2-5, with TRBD2 matching 7 bases. With V trimmed by 1 base and J by 4 bases, 3 bases remained unmatched. The germline V gene has CDR1 SGHTA and CDR2 FQGNSA. This CDR3 comprises 14 residues. This chain's CDR3 is CASSLVPGGETQYF. CDR3 bases: TGTGCCAGCAGCTTAGTCCCGGGAGGAGAGACCCAGTACTTC.

This clone was seen a single time. CDR3 protein: CASRNDEETQYF. The CDR3 DNA sequence: TGTGCCAGCCGTAACGACGAAGAGACCCAGTACTTC. The V call is TRBV2, the J call TRBJ2-5; D gene ambiguous. Between the trimmed V and J ends, which lost 8 bases and 3 bases, there was a span of 10 bases. The CDR3 is 12 residues long. Per germline, CDR1 SNHLY and CDR2 FYNNEI. The full variable domain, completed using reference TRBV2 and TRBJ2-5, is EPEVTQTPSHQVTQMGQEVILRCVPISNHLYFYWYRQILGQKVEFLVSFYNNEISEKSEIFDDQFSVERPDGSNFTLKIRSTKLEDSAMYFCASRNDEETQYFGPGTRLLVL.

This clone was seen once. The chain joins TRBV10-3 to TRBJ1-2, with D possibly being TRBD1 (5 bases). Trimming cost V 4 bases and J 3 bases, with 9 bases left between them. The CDR3 has 13 residues. The germline gives CDR1 ENHRY, CDR2 SYGVKD. The CDR3: CAISALQDYGYTF. Written as DNA, the CDR3 is TGTGCCATCAGTGCATTACAGGACTATGGCTACACCTTC.

J is TRBJ1-1 and V is TRBV6-5; 7 bases agree with TRBD1. The germline gives CDR1 MNHEY, CDR2 SVGAGI. The CDR3 contains 15 residues. Trimming cost V 5 bases and J 0 bases; bases outside gene matches: 6. The CDR3 DNA sequence: TGTGCCAGCAGTCCCCGGGACAGAATGAACACTGAAGCTTTCTTT. Amino acid sequence: CASSPRDRMNTEAFF.

The chain uses TRBV9 and TRBJ1-4, with D perhaps matching TRBD1 (6 bases). CDR3 length equals 16 residues. V was cut by 6 bases and J by 7 bases, with 22 bases left in between. Germline assignment: CDR1 SGDLS and CDR2 YYNGEE. This CDR3 reads CASTIGEWTVGEKLFF. Written as DNA, the CDR3 is TGTGCCAGCACCATAGGGGAGTGGACAGTTGGTGAAAAACTGTTTTTT.